This T cell receptor beta chain was sequenced during a study of shared clonotypes between healthy human individuals. On the study more broadly: CD4 naive and memory got three plates each, CD8 naive two, CD8 memory one.

Around 220 ng DNA, 30,000 to 35,000 T cell genomes, went into each sorted-subset replicate PCR. The data were produced by immunoSEQ multiplex PCR, yet TCRdb's version contains in-frame clones alone and is incomplete. This sample yields about 1,800,000 clones, of which roughly 95% are seen a single time; less than 1.5% belongs to the top ten. CDR1 is SGDLS, CDR2 YYNGEE, per germline. The CDR3 has 14 residues. V was trimmed by 0 bases and J by 6 bases, leaving 10 bases between them. Naive CD8 cells were CD45RO-negative, positively selected for CCR7, excluding terminally differentiated effector memory CD45RA+ cells.

Sequenced: naive CD8+ T cells sorted from blood. The rearrangement uses TRBV9 and TRBJ2-1, with D hard to call. The clonotype comes from a man aged 18 to 29 in good health. The DNA for the CDR3 is TGTGCCAGCAGCGTAGGCTCGACTCTCAATGAGCAGTTCTTC. It translates to CASSVGSTLNEQFF.